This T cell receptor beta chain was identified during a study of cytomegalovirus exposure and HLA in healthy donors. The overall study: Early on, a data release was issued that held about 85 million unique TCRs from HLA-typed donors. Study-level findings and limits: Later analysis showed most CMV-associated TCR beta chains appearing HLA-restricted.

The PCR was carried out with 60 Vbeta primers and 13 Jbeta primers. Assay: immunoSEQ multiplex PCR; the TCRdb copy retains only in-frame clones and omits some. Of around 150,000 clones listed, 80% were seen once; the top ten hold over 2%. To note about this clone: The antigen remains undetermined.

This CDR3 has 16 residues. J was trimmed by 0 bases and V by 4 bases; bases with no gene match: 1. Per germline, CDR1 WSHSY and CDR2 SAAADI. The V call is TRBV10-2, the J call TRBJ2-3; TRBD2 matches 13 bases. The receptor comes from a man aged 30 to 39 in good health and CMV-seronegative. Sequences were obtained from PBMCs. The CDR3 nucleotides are TGCGCCAGCAGTGGGACTAGCGGGGGTAGCACAGATACGCAGTATTTT. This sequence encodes CASSGTSGGSTDTQYF.